The next 20 T cell receptor beta chains were all read from a single sample in a study of shared clonotypes between healthy human individuals. CD45RO-negative, CCR7-positively selected cells formed the naive CD8 fraction, excluding terminally differentiated effector memory CD45RA+ cells. The repertoire was sequenced with immunoSEQ multiplex PCR; TCRdb's copy has only in-frame clones and lacks some. Of about 2.1 million clones in the sample, 90% to 95% are singletons; the top ten hold more than 1.5%. The sequencing sample was made of naive CD8+ T cells from PBMCs. These TCRs come from a man younger than 30 in good health. Some clones in this sample may be carry-over from other donors' samples.

The V gene is TRBV4-1, the J gene TRBJ2-1, with D possibly being TRBD1 (5 bases). The CDR3 loop spans 14 amino acids. CDR1 and CDR2 (germline): MGHRA, YSYEKL. V gave up 1 base and J gave up 5 bases, with 9 bases separating them. Written as DNA, the CDR3 is TGCGCCAGCAGCCAAGGGGGCTGGGACAATGAGCAGTTCTTC. It codes for CASSQGGWDNEQFF.

This clone came up once. The chain uses TRBV27 and TRBJ1-1; D unresolved. V was clipped by 5 bases and J by 4 bases, with 17 bases between them. The CDR3 sequence is 15 residues long. Germline V CDR1 and CDR2: MNHEY, SMNVEV (reference sequence). The CDR3, as DNA: TGTGCCAGCAGTCTACGGACGGGTATGGGCACTGAAGCTTTCTTT. This translates into CASSLRTGMGTEAFF.

V and J are TRBV25-1 and TRBJ2-5; D is ambiguous. The end of the DNA is better explained by TRBJ2-7, so the J call may be wrong. CDR1 MGHDK and CDR2 SYGVNS come from the germline V gene. The length of the CDR3 is 13 residues. The CDR3, as DNA: TGTGCCAGCCGCGAGACCCTGAGCTACGAGCAGTACTTC. Translated: CASRETLSYEQYF.

The chain has TRBV7-6 and TRBJ2-3; unclear D gene. V was trimmed by 4 bases and J by 0 bases, leaving 14 bases between them. From germline, CDR1 is SGHVS and CDR2 FNYEAQ. CDR3 size: 16 residues. The CDR3 loop reads CASSSLSPYSTDTQYF. CDR3 DNA: TGTGCCAGCAGCTCTCTGAGCCCCTATAGCACAGATACGCAGTATTTT.

The CDR3, as DNA: TGTGCCAGCAGTCGGCGCCGGGACTCCACAGATACGCAGTATTTT. Amino acid sequence: CASSRRRDSTDTQYF. The V gene is TRBV27, the J gene TRBJ2-3; maybe TRBD2 (6 bases). Trimming removed 5 bases at V and 2 bases at J, with 14 bases between. Germline CDR1 is MNHEY and CDR2 is SMNVEV (reference sequence). This CDR3 is 15 amino acids long.

The chain combines TRBV19 with TRBJ2-2; no clear D gene. V lost 3 bases and J lost 9, with 11 bases in between. Germline lookup yields CDR1 LNHDA and CDR2 SQIVND (reference sequence). The CDR3 is 13 amino acids. In DNA, the CDR3 is TGTGCCAGTAGTATCCGTTTATCCCGGGAGCTGTTTTTT. Translation: CASSIRLSRELFF. The full variable domain, completed using reference TRBV19 and TRBJ2-2, is DGGITQSPKYLFRKEGQNVTLSCEQNLNHDAMYWYRQDPGQGLRLIYYSQIVNDFQKGDIAEGYSVSREKKESFPLTVTSAQKNPTAFYLCASSIRLSRELFFGEGSRLTVL.

The chain is built from TRBV27 and TRBJ2-7, with unresolved D. In germline, CDR1 is MNHEY, CDR2 SMNVEV (reference sequence). This CDR3 region has 15 residues. V was pared by 3 bases and J by 2 bases, with 14 bases between. In nucleotides, the CDR3 is TGTGCCAGCAGTTTGGGCACCGCTGCTACCTACGAGCAGTACTTC. Amino acid sequence: CASSLGTAATYEQYF.

With regard to this clone: Within the sample, other DNA sequences also encode this same CDR3. The chain carries TRBV4-1 and TRBJ2-7; 7 positions agree with TRBD1. The junction had 7 bases not matched to a gene; V was cut back by 1 base and J by 4 bases. The CDR3 is 15 amino acids. The germline V gene has CDR1 MGHRA and CDR2 YSYEKL. CDR3 DNA sequence: TGCGCCAGCAGCCAAGTGGCAGGGGGAAGGTACGAGCAGTACTTC. Translation: CASSQVAGGRYEQYF.

The rearrangement joins TRBV5-1 to TRBJ2-5; no firm D call. The V end was cut by 6 bases, the J end by 5 bases, with 8 bases between. Looked up from germline, CDR1 is SGHRS and CDR2 is YFSETQ. The CDR3 covers 11 residues. The CDR3 bases are TGCGCCAGCAATTTCGGTGAGACCCAGTACTTC. Its protein is CASNFGETQYF.

The V gene is TRBV27, the J gene TRBJ2-3; TRBD2 matches at 11 bases. The CDR3 consists of 16 residues. The germline V gene has CDR1 MNHEY and CDR2 SMNVEV (reference sequence). J was trimmed by 5 bases and V by 2 bases; bases with no gene match: 6. The CDR3 DNA follows: TGTGCCAGCAGTTTAAGGCTAGCGGGAGGAATAGATACGCAGTATTTT. Translation: CASSLRLAGGIDTQYF.

The chain recombines TRBV27 with TRBJ1-2, with D perhaps matching TRBD1 (6 bases). V was shortened by 2 bases and J by 5 bases, with 18 bases between the two germline ends. The CDR3 consists of 16 residues. CDR1 and CDR2 (germline): MNHEY, SMNVEV (reference sequence). The CDR3 loop reads CASSLTTGSGIYGYTF. CDR3 nucleotide sequence: TGTGCCAGCAGTTTAACTACAGGGTCCGGGATTTATGGCTACACCTTC.

The gene calls are TRBV2 and TRBJ1-3; D is possibly TRBD1 (6 bases). V was shortened by 2 bases and J by 1 base, with 15 bases between the two germline ends. The CDR3 is made up of 17 amino acids. Per the germline V gene, CDR1 is SNHLY and CDR2 is FYNNEI. The CDR3 sequence: CASSERPGVYSGNTIYF. DNA for the CDR3: TGTGCCAGCAGTGAACGTCCAGGGGTCTATTCTGGAAACACCATATATTTT.

The chain is built from TRBV11-2 and TRBJ2-5; 8 positions agree with TRBD2. Germline lookup yields CDR1 SGHAT and CDR2 FQNNGV. The CDR3 length is 17 residues. With 6 bases clipped from V and 1 base from J, the junction kept 13 bases outside the gene matches. This chain's CDR3 is CASRHLASGPIQETQYF. The CDR3 bases are TGTGCCAGCAGACACCTCGCTAGCGGGCCAATCCAAGAGACCCAGTACTTC.

The rearrangement links TRBV11-2 to TRBJ2-1; 11 bases agree with TRBD2. Germline lookup yields CDR1 SGHAT and CDR2 FQNNGV. The V segment lost 4 bases and the J segment 4 bases; nucleotides outside the gene matches: 6. The CDR3 sequence is 16 residues long. CDR3 loop: CASSSRLAGTYNEQFF. CDR3 DNA sequence: TGTGCCAGCAGCTCACGACTAGCGGGAACTTACAATGAGCAGTTCTTC.

The V and J genes are TRBV7-9 and TRBJ2-7; 8 nucleotides align to TRBD1. The CDR3 has 16 amino acids. J gave up 3 bases and V 5 bases, and 12 bases lay outside the gene matches. Germline lookup yields CDR1 SEHNR and CDR2 FQNEAQ (reference sequence). CDR3 loop: CASSLDPGQVLYEQYF. DNA of the CDR3: TGTGCCAGCAGCCTAGATCCGGGACAGGTCCTCTACGAGCAGTACTTC.

This chain joins TRBV27 and TRBJ2-7; D is ambiguous. Germline V CDR1 and CDR2: MNHEY, SMNVEV (reference sequence). The V gene lost 2 bases and the J gene lost 3 bases, with 11 bases spanning the gap. CDR3 length equals 14 residues. CDR3 in DNA: TGTGCCAGCAGTTTAGGTAGATTCTACTACGAGCAGTACTTC. Translation gives CASSLGRFYYEQYF.

The J gene is TRBJ2-5, the V gene TRBV7-2; the D gene is possibly TRBD2 (6 bases). The end of the DNA fits TRBJ2-7 better, so the J call may be wrong. The CDR3 is 16 amino acids. The germline V gene encodes CDR1 SGHTA and CDR2 FQGNSA. The CDR3 loop reads CASSSRPSEFPYEQYF. Written as DNA, the CDR3 is TGTGCCAGCAGCTCCCGTCCTAGCGAATTTCCCTACGAGCAGTACTTC.

V and J are TRBV19 and TRBJ1-5; D unresolved. V dropped 3 bases and J dropped 0 bases, with 9 bases sitting between them. The germline V gene has CDR1 LNHDA and CDR2 SQIVND (reference sequence). This CDR3 contains 15 residues. CDR3 nucleotide sequence: TGTGCCAGTAGTATCATACCGTATAGCAATCAGCCCCAGCATTTT. It yields the protein CASSIIPYSNQPQHF.

The J gene is TRBJ2-5, the V gene TRBV28; TRBD2 matches at 7 bases. Germline V CDR1 and CDR2: MDHEN, SYDVKM. This CDR3 is 14 amino acids long. V dropped 5 bases and J dropped 2; count of bases not matched to a gene: 5. Written as DNA, the CDR3 is TGTGCCAGCAGTGAGCTAGCGGTTCAAGAGACCCAGTACTTC. This gives the protein CASSELAVQETQYF.

The rearrangement joins TRBV4-2 to TRBJ1-4; D gene ambiguous. This CDR3 is built from 17 residues. Trimming took off 3 bases at V and 10 bases at J, with 24 bases between the two ends. In germline, CDR1 is LGHNA, CDR2 YNFKEQ. Here the CDR3 reads CASSQPEEGTRARKLFF. The CDR3 DNA sequence: TGTGCCAGCAGCCAGCCGGAGGAAGGCACCCGGGCGCGAAAACTGTTTTTT.